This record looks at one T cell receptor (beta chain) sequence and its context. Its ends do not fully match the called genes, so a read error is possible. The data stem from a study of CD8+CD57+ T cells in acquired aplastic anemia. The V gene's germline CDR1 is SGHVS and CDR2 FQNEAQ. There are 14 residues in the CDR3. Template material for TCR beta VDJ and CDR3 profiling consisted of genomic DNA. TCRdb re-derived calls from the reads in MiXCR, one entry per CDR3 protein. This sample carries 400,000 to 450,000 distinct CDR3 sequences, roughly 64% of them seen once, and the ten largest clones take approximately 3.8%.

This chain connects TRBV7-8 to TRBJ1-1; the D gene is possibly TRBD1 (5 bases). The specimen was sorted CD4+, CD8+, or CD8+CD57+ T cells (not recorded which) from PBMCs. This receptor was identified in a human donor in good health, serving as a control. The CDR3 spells CASSLVPRDSYNLF. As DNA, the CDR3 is TGTGCCAGCAGCTTAGTCCCCAGGGACTCCTATAATTTATTT.